The 6 T cell receptor beta chains below all came from one sample that was sequenced in a study of shared T cell receptors in the human thymus. Sequenced by immunoSEQ multiplex PCR; TCRdb stores in-frame clones only, minus some. The repertoire holds over 650,000 clones, with over 75% as singletons. These data also featured in a second study, about human thymus T cells.

The material sequenced was thymocytes. These receptors originate from a boy under two years old with a congenital heart defect.

The chain is built from TRBV6-4 and TRBJ2-2; 7 bases are a match to TRBD1. Germline loops: CDR1 MRHNA, CDR2 SNTAGT. Trimming at V came to 0 bases and at J to 5 bases, leaving 6 bases not matched to a gene. The CDR3 loop spans 16 amino acids. The CDR3 DNA is TGTGCCAGCAGTGACTCGTACTCAGGGGGTACCGGGGAGCTGTTTTTT. Protein sequence: CASSDSYSGGTGELFF.

In its sample, this clone was seen once. This chain links TRBV25-1 with TRBJ1-2, with 8 bases that match TRBD1. The germline CDR1 and CDR2 sequences are MGHDK and SYGVNS. The CDR3 is made up of 14 amino acids. V lost 6 bases and J lost 8; bases outside the gene matches: 11. CDR3 coding DNA: TGTGCCAGCAGCGACCGGACAGGGTCTGGAGGCTACACCTTC. Translation: CASSDRTGSGGYTF.

The rearrangement links TRBV16 to TRBJ1-1; 10 bases map to TRBD1. The CDR3 has 19 residues. CDR1 is KGHSY, CDR2 FQNENV, per germline. The J segment lost 0 bases and the V segment lost 3 bases, leaving 13 bases of the junction unmatched. The CDR3 bases are TGTGCCAGCAGCCATTGCCCCATACCGGGACAGGGGATGAACACTGAAGCTTTCTTT. Its translation is CASSHCPIPGQGMNTEAFF.

The chain joins TRBV30 to TRBJ1-5; 9 bases are shared with TRBD1. Germline CDR1 and CDR2: GTSNPN and SVGIG (reference sequence). The CDR3 runs to 14 residues. The trim removed 3 bases at V and 6 bases at J, leaving 6 bases unmatched. The CDR3 loop is CAWSGQGRRQPQHF. For the CDR3, the DNA is TGTGCCTGGAGCGGACAGGGGAGGCGTCAGCCCCAGCATTTT.

The chain couples TRBV19 to TRBJ2-7; TRBD2 agrees at 10 bases. CDR3 length equals 19 residues. Germline V CDR1 and CDR2: LNHDA, SQIVND (reference sequence). V gave up 5 bases and J gave up 5 bases; unmatched junction bases: 21. CDR3 in amino acids: CASSLKARSPSGRSNEQYF. DNA for the CDR3: TGTGCCAGTAGTCTCAAAGCCCGTTCGCCTAGCGGGAGATCCAACGAGCAGTACTTC.

The rearrangement links TRBV5-1 to TRBJ1-1; D not certain. The germline V gene encodes CDR1 SGHRS and CDR2 YFSETQ. Trimming removed 4 bases at V and 4 bases at J, with 11 bases between. This CDR3 comprises 13 residues. CDR3 DNA sequence: TGCGCCAGCAGCGAGTCCCGGGGCACTGAAGCTTTCTTT. This sequence encodes CASSESRGTEAFF.